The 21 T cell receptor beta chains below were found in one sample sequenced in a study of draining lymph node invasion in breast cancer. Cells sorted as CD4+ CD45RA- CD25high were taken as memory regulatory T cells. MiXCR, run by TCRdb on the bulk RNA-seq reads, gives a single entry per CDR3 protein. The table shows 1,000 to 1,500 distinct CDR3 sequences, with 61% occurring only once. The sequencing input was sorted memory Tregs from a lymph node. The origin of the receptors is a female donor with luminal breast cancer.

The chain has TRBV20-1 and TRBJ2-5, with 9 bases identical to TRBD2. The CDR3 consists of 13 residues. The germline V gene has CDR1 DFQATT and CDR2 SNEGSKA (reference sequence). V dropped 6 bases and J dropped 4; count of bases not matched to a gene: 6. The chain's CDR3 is CSAALAGRETQYF. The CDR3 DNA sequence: TGCAGTGCCGCCCTAGCGGGGAGAGAGACCCAGTACTTC.

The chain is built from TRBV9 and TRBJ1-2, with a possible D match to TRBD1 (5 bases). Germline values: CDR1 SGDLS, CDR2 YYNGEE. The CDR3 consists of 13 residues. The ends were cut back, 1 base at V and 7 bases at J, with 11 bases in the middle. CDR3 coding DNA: TGTGCCAGCAGCGTAATTTCAGGGATTGGCTACACCTTC. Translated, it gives CASSVISGIGYTF.

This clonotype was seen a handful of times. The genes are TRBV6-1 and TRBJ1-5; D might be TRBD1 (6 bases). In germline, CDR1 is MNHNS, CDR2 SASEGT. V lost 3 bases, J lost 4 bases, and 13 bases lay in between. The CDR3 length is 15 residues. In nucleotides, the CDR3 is TGTGCCAGCAGTGAGTCCGGACAGCAAAATCAGCCCCAGCATTTT. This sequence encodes CASSESGQQNQPQHF.

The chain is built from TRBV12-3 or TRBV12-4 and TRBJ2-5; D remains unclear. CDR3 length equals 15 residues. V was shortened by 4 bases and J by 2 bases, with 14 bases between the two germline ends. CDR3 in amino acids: CASSSTSRQQETQYF. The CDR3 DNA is TGTGCCAGCAGTTCCACCAGCAGGCAACAAGAGACCCAGTACTTC.

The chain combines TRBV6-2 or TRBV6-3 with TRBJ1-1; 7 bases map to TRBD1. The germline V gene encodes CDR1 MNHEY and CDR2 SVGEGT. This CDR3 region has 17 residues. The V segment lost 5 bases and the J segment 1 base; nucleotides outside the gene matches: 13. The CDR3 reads CASSPQGGRFKNTEAFF. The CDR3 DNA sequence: TGTGCCAGCAGTCCTCAGGGGGGGCGTTTTAAGAACACTGAAGCTTTCTTT.

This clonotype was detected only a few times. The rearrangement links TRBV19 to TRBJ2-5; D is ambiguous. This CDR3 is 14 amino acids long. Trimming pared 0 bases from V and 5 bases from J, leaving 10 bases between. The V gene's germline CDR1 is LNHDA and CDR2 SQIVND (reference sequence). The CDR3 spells CASSIEGRMETQYF. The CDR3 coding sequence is TGTGCCAGTAGTATAGAAGGCAGGATGGAGACCCAGTACTTC.

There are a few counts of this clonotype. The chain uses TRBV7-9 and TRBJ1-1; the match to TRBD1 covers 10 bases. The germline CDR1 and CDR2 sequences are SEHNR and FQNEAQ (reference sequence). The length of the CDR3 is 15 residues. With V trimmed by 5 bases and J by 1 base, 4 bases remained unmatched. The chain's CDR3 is CASSMWDRGNTEAFF. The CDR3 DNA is TGTGCCAGCAGCATGTGGGACAGGGGGAACACTGAAGCTTTCTTT.

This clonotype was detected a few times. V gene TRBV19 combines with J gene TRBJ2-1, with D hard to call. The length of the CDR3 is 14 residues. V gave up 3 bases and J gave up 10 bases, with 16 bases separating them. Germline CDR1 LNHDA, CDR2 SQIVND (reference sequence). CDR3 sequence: CASSMLSGNGEQFF. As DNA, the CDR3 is TGTGCCAGTAGTATGCTAAGTGGGAACGGAGAGCAGTTCTTC.

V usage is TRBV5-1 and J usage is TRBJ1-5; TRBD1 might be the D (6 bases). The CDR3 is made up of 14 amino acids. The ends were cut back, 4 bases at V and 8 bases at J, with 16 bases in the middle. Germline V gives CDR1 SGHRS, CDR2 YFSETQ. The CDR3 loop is CASSPTGLGEPQHF. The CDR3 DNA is TGCGCCAGCAGCCCTACAGGGCTTGGAGAGCCCCAGCATTTT. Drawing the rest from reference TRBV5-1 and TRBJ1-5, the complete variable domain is KAGVTQTPRYLIKTRGQQVTLSCSPISGHRSVSWYQQTPGQGLQFLFEYFSETQRNKGNFPGRFSGRQFSNSRSEMNVSTLELGDSALYLCASSPTGLGEPQHFGDGTRLSIL.

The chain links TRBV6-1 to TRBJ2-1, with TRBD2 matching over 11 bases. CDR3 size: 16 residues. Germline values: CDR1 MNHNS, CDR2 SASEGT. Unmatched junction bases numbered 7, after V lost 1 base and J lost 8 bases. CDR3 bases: TGTGCCAGCAGTGAAGTAGCGGGGGGGTTTGTATATGAGCAGTTCTTC. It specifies CASSEVAGGFVYEQFF.

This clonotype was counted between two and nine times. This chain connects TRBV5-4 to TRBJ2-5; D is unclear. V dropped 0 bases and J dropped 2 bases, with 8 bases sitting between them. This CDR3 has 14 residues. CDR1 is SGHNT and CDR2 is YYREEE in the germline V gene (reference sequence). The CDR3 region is CASSLARRQETQYF. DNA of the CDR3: TGTGCCAGCAGCTTGGCAAGAAGGCAAGAGACCCAGTACTTC.

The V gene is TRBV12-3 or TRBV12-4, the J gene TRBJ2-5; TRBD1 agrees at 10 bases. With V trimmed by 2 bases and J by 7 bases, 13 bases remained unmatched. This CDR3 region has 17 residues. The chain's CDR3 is CASSLISGQGTQGTQYF. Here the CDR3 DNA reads TGTGCCAGCAGTTTAATTTCGGGACAGGGGACTCAGGGGACCCAGTACTTC.

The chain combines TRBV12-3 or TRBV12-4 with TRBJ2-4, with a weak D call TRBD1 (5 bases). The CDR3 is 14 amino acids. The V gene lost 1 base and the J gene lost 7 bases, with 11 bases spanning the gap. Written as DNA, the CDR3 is TGTGCCAGCAGTTTAGGTGGTTCAGGGAACATTCAGTACTTC. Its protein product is CASSLGGSGNIQYF.

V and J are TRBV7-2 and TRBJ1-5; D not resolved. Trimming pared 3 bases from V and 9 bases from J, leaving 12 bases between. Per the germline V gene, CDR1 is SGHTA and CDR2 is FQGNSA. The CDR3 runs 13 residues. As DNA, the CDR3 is TGTGCCAGCAGCTTGGGCTTTCGGGGGCCCCAGCATTTT. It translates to CASSLGFRGPQHF.

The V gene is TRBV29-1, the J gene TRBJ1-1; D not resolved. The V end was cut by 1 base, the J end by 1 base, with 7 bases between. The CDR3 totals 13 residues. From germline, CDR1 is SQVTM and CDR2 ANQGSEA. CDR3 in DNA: TGCAGCGTTGAAGTCCGGGAGAACACTGAAGCTTTCTTT. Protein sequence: CSVEVRENTEAFF.

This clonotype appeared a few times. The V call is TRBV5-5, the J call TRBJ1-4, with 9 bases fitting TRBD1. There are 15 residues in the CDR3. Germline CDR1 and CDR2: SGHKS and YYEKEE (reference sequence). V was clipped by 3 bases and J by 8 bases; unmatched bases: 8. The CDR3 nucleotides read TGTGCCAGCAGCTGGACAGGGGCAGCAAGGGAAAAACTGTTTTTT. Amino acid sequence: CASSWTGAAREKLFF.

The CDR3 bases are TGTGCCAGCAGCTTCAGACAGACCACCTCCTACAATGAGCAGTTCTTC. Protein sequence: CASSFRQTTSYNEQFF. The gene calls are TRBV5-4 and TRBJ2-1, with D perhaps matching TRBD1 (5 bases). Deletions cut 2 bases from V and 0 bases from J, with 12 bases between. CDR3 size: 16 residues. Looked up from germline, CDR1 is SGHNT and CDR2 is YYREEE (reference sequence).

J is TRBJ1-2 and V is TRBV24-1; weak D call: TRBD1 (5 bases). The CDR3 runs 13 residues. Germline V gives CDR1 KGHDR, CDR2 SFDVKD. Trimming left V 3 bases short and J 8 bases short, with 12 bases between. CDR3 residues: CATSDHGGTGYTF. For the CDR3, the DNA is TGTGCCACCAGTGATCATGGGGGAACGGGCTACACCTTC.

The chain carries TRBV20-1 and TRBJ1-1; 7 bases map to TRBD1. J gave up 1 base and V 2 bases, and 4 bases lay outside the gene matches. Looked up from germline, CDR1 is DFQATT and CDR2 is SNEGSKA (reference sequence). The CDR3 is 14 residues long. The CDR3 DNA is TGCAGTGCTAGACCCGGGACAGCGAACACTGAAGCTTTCTTT. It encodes CSARPGTANTEAFF.

The CDR3 DNA follows: TGTGCCAGCAGCCAAGGCGGGACTAGGTCAGATACGCAGTATTTT. Its protein is CASSQGGTRSDTQYF. The V and J genes are TRBV4-2 and TRBJ2-3, with 8 positions matching TRBD2. The V gene's germline CDR1 is LGHNA and CDR2 YNFKEQ. The V gene end was trimmed by 1 base and the J gene end by 4 bases; junction bases not matched to a gene: 4. This CDR3 spans 15 amino acids.

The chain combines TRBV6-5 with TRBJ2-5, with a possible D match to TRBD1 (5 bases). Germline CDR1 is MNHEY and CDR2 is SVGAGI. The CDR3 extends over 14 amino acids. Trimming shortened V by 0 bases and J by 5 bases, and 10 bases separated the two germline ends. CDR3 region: CASSYSGLRETQYF. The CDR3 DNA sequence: TGTGCCAGCAGTTACTCGGGGCTACGGGAGACCCAGTACTTC.